These 28 T cell receptor beta chains were sequenced from one sample in a study of blood T cell repertoires in COVID-19. TCRdb's copy holds only in-frame clones and misses some; the assay was immunoSEQ multiplex PCR. This repertoire shows about 210,000 clones, 85% to 90% found once; its top ten account for around 1.6%. Sequenced input: peripheral blood. Receptors were obtained from a man between 18 and 29 years old with active or convalescent COVID-19.

This chain connects TRBV9 to TRBJ2-3; TRBD1 matches 10 bases. The CDR3 spans 16 residues. The V gene's germline CDR1 is SGDLS and CDR2 YYNGEE. Trimming took 1 base from V and 1 from J; bases not matched to a gene: 3. The CDR3 nucleotides are TGTGCCAGCAGCGTATCCGGGACAGGGGGCACAGATACGCAGTATTTT. Amino acids: CASSVSGTGGTDTQYF.

This clone was counted a single time. The chain combines TRBV18 with TRBJ1-1; 8 nucleotides align to TRBD1. V dropped 5 bases and J dropped 7; count of bases not matched to a gene: 3. The germline V gene has CDR1 KGHSH and CDR2 LQKENI. The CDR3 is 12 residues long. The CDR3 loop is CASSADRVEAFF. For the CDR3, the DNA is TGTGCCAGCTCAGCGGACAGGGTTGAAGCTTTCTTT. The complete variable domain, with remaining parts taken from reference TRBV18 and TRBJ1-1, reads NAGVMQNPRHLVRRRGQEARLRCSPMKGHSHVYWYRQLPEEGLKFMVYLQKENIIDESGMPKERFSAEFPKEGPSILRIQQVVRGDSAAYFCASSADRVEAFFGQGTRLTVV.

V usage is TRBV6-5 and J usage is TRBJ2-2, with no clear D. V was clipped by 7 bases and J by 0 bases, with 12 bases between them. Germline V gene lookup returns CDR1 MNHEY and CDR2 SVGAGI. This CDR3 spans 15 amino acids. This CDR3 reads CASTWASTNTGELFF. CDR3 DNA: TGTGCCAGCACCTGGGCGTCGACGAACACCGGGGAGCTGTTTTTT.

This clone has a single count. V gene TRBV7-8 combines with J gene TRBJ2-1; 9 positions agree with TRBD2. The CDR3 is 16 residues long. V gave up 1 base and J gave up 4 bases; unmatched junction bases: 5. The V gene's germline CDR1 is SGHVS and CDR2 FQNEAQ. The CDR3 coding sequence is TGTGCCAGCAGCTTAGTGGGTAGCGGGGGATACAATGAGCAGTTCTTC. Its translation: CASSLVGSGGYNEQFF.

The chain has TRBV27 and TRBJ1-2; TRBD1 matches 8 bases. The CDR3 is 16 amino acids. Trimming took 2 bases from V and 3 from J; bases not matched to a gene: 8. CDR1 and CDR2 (germline): MNHEY, SMNVEV (reference sequence). In DNA, the CDR3 is TGTGCCAGCAGTTTAGCTGAACAGGGGGGTTACTATGGCTACACCTTC. Protein product: CASSLAEQGGYYGYTF.

The rearrangement joins TRBV7-8 to TRBJ1-2; TRBD1 aligns across 7 bases. CDR1 and CDR2 (germline): SGHVS, FQNEAQ. The CDR3 is 13 amino acids. With 2 bases clipped from V and 5 bases from J, the junction kept 2 bases outside the gene matches. The CDR3 DNA sequence: TGTGCCAGCAGCTTACGACAGGGATATGGCTACACCTTC. Translating gives CASSLRQGYGYTF.

The J gene is TRBJ1-1, the V gene TRBV5-4; unclear D gene. The CDR3 totals 14 residues. V was clipped by 4 bases and J by 1 base, with 11 bases between them. Germline V gene sequence: CDR1 SGHNT, CDR2 YYREEE (reference sequence). The CDR3 DNA sequence: TGTGCCAGCAGCCCGGGTGGGTGGAACACTGAAGCTTTCTTT. This encodes CASSPGGWNTEAFF. The whole variable domain, remainder taken from reference TRBV5-4 and TRBJ1-1, is ETGVTQSPTHLIKTRGQQVTLRCSSQSGHNTVSWYQQALGQGPQFIFQYYREEENGRGNFPPRFSGLQFPNYSSELNVNALELDDSALYLCASSPGGWNTEAFFGQGTRLTVV.

This clone is a singleton in its sample. The rearrangement links TRBV19 to TRBJ2-3; 7 bases agree with TRBD2. Germline CDR1 reads LNHDA; CDR2 reads SQIVND (reference sequence). V shed 4 bases, J shed 2 bases, and the junction held 3 bases outside the gene matches. The CDR3 consists of 14 residues. The CDR3 is CASSNGRITDTQYF. The CDR3 nucleotides are TGTGCCAGTAGTAACGGGAGGATCACAGATACGCAGTATTTT. Filled out from reference TRBV19 and TRBJ2-3, the complete variable domain reads DGGITQSPKYLFRKEGQNVTLSCEQNLNHDAMYWYRQDPGQGLRLIYYSQIVNDFQKGDIAEGYSVSREKKESFPLTVTSAQKNPTAFYLCASSNGRITDTQYFGPGTRLTVL.

This rearrangement joins TRBV6-5 to TRBJ2-1, with D possibly TRBD2 on 6 matching bases. The CDR3 runs to 11 residues. Germline V gene sequence: CDR1 MNHEY, CDR2 SVGAGI. V was trimmed by 5 bases and J by 11 bases, leaving 10 bases between them. In nucleotides, the CDR3 is TGTGCCAGCAGTCGCGGGACTCAGCAGTTCTTC. It is translated as CASSRGTQQFF.

The chain uses TRBV6-4 and TRBJ2-5; a weak D match, TRBD2 (6 bases). Germline values: CDR1 MRHNA, CDR2 SNTAGT. With 4 bases removed from V and 0 bases from J, the gap between germline ends came to 6 bases. This CDR3 region has 13 residues. CDR3: CASSVADQETQYF. The CDR3 coding sequence is TGTGCCAGCAGTGTAGCGGACCAAGAGACCCAGTACTTC.

As DNA, the CDR3 is TGTGCCACCAGTGATATAGCTGGACAGAATCAGCCCCAGCATTTT. Translating it yields CATSDIAGQNQPQHF. V gene TRBV24-1 combines with J gene TRBJ1-5; D possibly corresponds to TRBD1 (6 bases). The CDR3 is 15 residues long. Trimming removed 3 bases at V and 4 bases at J, with 12 bases between. Germline V gene data show CDR1 as KGHDR and CDR2 as SFDVKD.

The rearrangement joins TRBV6-6 to TRBJ1-2; perhaps TRBD1 as D (6 bases). CDR3 length: 13 residues. The V gene lost 6 bases and the J gene lost 1 base, with 9 bases spanning the gap. Germline-derived CDR1 and CDR2 are MNHNY and SVGAGI (reference sequence). The CDR3 DNA reads TGTGCCAGCAGCCCGGACAGTAACTATGGCTACACCTTC. It yields the protein CASSPDSNYGYTF.

The V gene is TRBV7-2, the J gene TRBJ2-1, with 12 bases matching TRBD2. Per germline, CDR1 SGHTA and CDR2 FQGNSA. The CDR3 extends over 15 amino acids. After removal of 0 bases from V and 14 bases from J, the junction contained 8 bases not matched to a gene. CDR3 DNA: TGTGCCAGCAGCTTAGCGTCGCTAGCGGGAGGGCGGAAGTTCTTC. It translates to CASSLASLAGGRKFF.

This clone showed up just a few times. The DNA is omitted, as the CDR3 cannot be located on it reliably, and the CDR3 follows TCRdb's listing. The chain joins TRBV15 to TRBJ1-5. The germline gives CDR1 LNHNV, CDR2 YYDKDF (reference sequence). The CDR3 has 15 residues if both end residues are counted. CDR3 region: CATSRGGTSGQPQHF.

V is TRBV7-3 and J is TRBJ2-1; no reliable D call. CDR1 is SGHTA, CDR2 FQGTGA, per germline. CDR3 length: 12 amino acids. The V end was cut by 1 base, the J end by 7 bases, with 5 bases between. CDR3 residues: CASSLSQNEQFF. CDR3 DNA sequence: TGTGCCAGCAGCTTAAGTCAGAATGAGCAGTTCTTC.

The rearrangement uses TRBV6-5 and TRBJ1-6, with 7 bases lining up with TRBD1. The ends lost 7 bases at V and 7 bases at J; junction bases unmatched: 7. Per the germline V gene, CDR1 is MNHEY and CDR2 is SVGAGI. The CDR3 spans 14 residues. The CDR3 DNA sequence: TGTGCCAGCACCGAAACAGGGGTAAATTCACCCCTCCACTTT. Protein sequence: CASTETGVNSPLHF.

The rearrangement joins TRBV15 to TRBJ2-7; possibly TRBD1 for D (6 bases). The CDR3 loop spans 14 amino acids. The germline V gene has CDR1 LNHNV and CDR2 YYDKDF (reference sequence). V was clipped by 4 bases and J by 2 bases, with 12 bases between them. The CDR3 protein is CATSIFRGTYEQYF. CDR3 DNA: TGTGCCACCAGCATCTTCAGGGGCACCTACGAGCAGTACTTC.

The CDR3 DNA follows: TGTGCCAGCAGCTTAGAAGGGACTAGCGGTACCGGGGAGCTGTTTTTT. This gives the protein CASSLEGTSGTGELFF. The chain uses TRBV7-2 and TRBJ2-2; 11 bases are shared with TRBD2. This CDR3 region has 16 residues. Trimming took 1 base from V and 5 from J; bases not matched to a gene: 3. Germline V lookup: CDR1 SGHTA, CDR2 FQGNSA.

This chain joins TRBV11-3 and TRBJ2-7; TRBD2 is a possible D gene (5 bases). The CDR3 consists of 14 residues. CDR1 and CDR2 from the germline V gene are SGHNT and YENEEA. Trimming stripped 0 bases from V and 1 base from J, with 7 bases between. Here the CDR3 DNA reads TGTGCCAGCAGCTTAGATCCGGGATCCTACGAGCAGTACTTC. It is translated as CASSLDPGSYEQYF.

This rearrangement joins TRBV6-6 to TRBJ1-2; D is unclear. CDR1 is MNHNY and CDR2 is SVGAGI in the germline V gene (reference sequence). CDR3 length equals 15 residues. Trimming shortened V by 0 bases and J by 3 bases, and 11 bases separated the two germline ends. CDR3 protein: CASSYSMFTDYGYTF. Here the CDR3 DNA reads TGTGCCAGCAGTTACTCGATGTTTACGGACTATGGCTACACCTTC.

The chain has TRBV29-1 and TRBJ2-1; 8 bases fit TRBD2. This CDR3 has 14 amino acids. V was pared by 5 bases and J by 4 bases, with 7 bases of the junction left unmatched. CDR1 and CDR2 (germline): SQVTM, ANQGSEA. The CDR3 here is CSVPTPSGYNEQFF. Written as DNA, the CDR3 is TGCAGCGTTCCAACCCCTAGCGGGTACAATGAGCAGTTCTTC.

The chain recombines TRBV5-6 with TRBJ2-2, with D perhaps matching TRBD1 (5 bases). CDR1 and CDR2 (germline): SGHDT, YYEEEE. The CDR3 totals 15 residues. V lost 0 bases, J lost 4 bases, and 10 bases lay in between. CDR3 protein: CASSLGTRLTGELFF. The CDR3 nucleotides are TGTGCCAGCAGCTTGGGGACAAGACTCACCGGGGAGCTGTTTTTT.

The chain employs TRBV12-3 or TRBV12-4 and TRBJ1-3; the D gene is possibly TRBD1 (5 bases). Trimming shortened V by 8 bases and J by 0 bases, and 8 bases separated the two germline ends. The CDR3 contains 13 residues. As DNA, the CDR3 is TGTGCCAGCCGACAGCCCTCTGGAAACACCATATATTTT. Protein sequence: CASRQPSGNTIYF.

This sequence joins TRBV12-3 or TRBV12-4 and TRBJ1-1; tentative D call: TRBD1 (6 bases). The CDR3 is made up of 12 amino acids. Trimming removed 8 bases at V and 1 base at J, with 8 bases between. For the CDR3, the DNA is TGTGCCAGCGGCAGGGGGAACACTGAAGCTTTCTTT. It encodes CASGRGNTEAFF.

The CDR3 DNA is TGTGCCAGCAGTCTCTCGAGCAACTATGGCTACACCTTC. This translates into CASSLSSNYGYTF. The chain employs TRBV28 and TRBJ1-2; D is ambiguous. CDR3 size: 13 residues. CDR1 is MDHEN, CDR2 SYDVKM, per germline. The ends were cut back, 5 bases at V and 2 bases at J, with 9 bases in the middle.

V and J are TRBV27 and TRBJ1-1; no firm D call. The CDR3 has 13 residues. CDR1 is MNHEY and CDR2 is SMNVEV in the germline V gene (reference sequence). Trimming stripped 5 bases from V and 1 base from J, with 8 bases between. CDR3 sequence reads: CASSITENTEAFF. The CDR3 region has the DNA TGTGCCAGCAGTATTACAGAGAACACTGAAGCTTTCTTT.

CDR3 amino acids: CASSSSPTENYGYTF. The DNA of the CDR3 is TGTGCCAGTAGTTCCTCCCCGACAGAGAACTATGGCTACACCTTC. This rearrangement joins TRBV19 to TRBJ1-2, with D possibly TRBD1 on 5 matching bases. This CDR3 region has 15 residues. V was cut by 5 bases and J by 2 bases, with 15 bases left in between. CDR1 is LNHDA and CDR2 is SQIVND in the germline V gene (reference sequence).

V is TRBV5-1 and J is TRBJ2-2, with 9 bases lining up with TRBD1. The CDR3 has 14 amino acids. The germline V gene has CDR1 SGHRS and CDR2 YFSETQ. V was pared by 5 bases and J by 3 bases, with 2 bases of the junction left unmatched. CDR3 in amino acids: CASSRTGDTGELFF. In DNA form, the CDR3 reads TGCGCCAGCAGTCGGACAGGGGACACCGGGGAGCTGTTTTTT.